This passage covers 25 T cell receptor beta chains from one sample sequenced in a study of tumor-infiltrating lymphocytes in primary liver carcinoma. From unsorted bulk tissue weighing 20-30 mg, DNA and RNA were co-extracted. TCR beta cDNA was prepared out of approximately 500 ng total RNA by means of a constant-region primer. A slightly modified ARM-PCR protocol with three nested multiplex PCR rounds produced these TCR beta libraries. Both of the initial two PCR rounds ran for around 10 cycles and employed TRBV1-TRBV30 forward primers alongside a C-beta reverse primer. MiXCR, applied by TCRdb to the multiplex PCR reads, yields one record per CDR3 protein. This sample carries roughly 70,000 distinct CDR3 sequences, about 71% of them seen once, and the ten largest clones take roughly 40%. The specimen was liver tumor tissue from sampling region 4. This sample's subset: tumor region T4, right-lateral pole. The origin of the receptors is a man aged 40-49 years with primary liver carcinoma and hepatitis B virus infection.

In its sample, this clonotype was seen many times. The chain uses TRBV29-1 and TRBJ1-1; 7 bases match TRBD1. V was clipped by 1 base and J by 3 bases; unmatched bases: 2. The germline V gene has CDR1 SQVTM and CDR2 ANQGSEA. The CDR3 sequence is 13 residues long. The chain's CDR3 is CSVEGQGDTEAFF. CDR3 bases: TGCAGCGTTGAAGGGCAGGGGGACACTGAAGCTTTCTTT.

There are a few counts of this clonotype. The chain has TRBV5-4 and TRBJ2-1; 11 bases are a match to TRBD2. The CDR3 runs to 15 residues. Germline V gene sequence: CDR1 SGHNT, CDR2 YYREEE (reference sequence). V shed 4 bases and J 4 bases; nucleotides not matched to a gene: 4. CDR3 loop: CASSDRLAGYNEQFF. The CDR3 DNA reads TGTGCCAGCAGCGATCGACTAGCGGGGTACAATGAGCAGTTCTTC.

With respect to this clonotype: The junction does not match germline at one end; this may be a read error. The CDR3 DNA reads as TGTGTCAGCAGCTTAGTAGGGGCAACAGGGAGCAATCAGCACCAGCATTTT. This encodes CVSSLVGATGSNQHQHF. The chain couples TRBV11-2 to TRBJ1-5; D possibly corresponds to TRBD1 (6 bases). The CDR3 is 17 residues long. Germline V CDR1 and CDR2: SGHAT, FQNNGV.

This clonotype was picked up many times. J is TRBJ2-3 and V is TRBV24-1; no firm D call. Germline V lookup: CDR1 KGHDR, CDR2 SFDVKD. The CDR3 spans 12 residues. V was trimmed by 3 bases and J by 6 bases, leaving 6 bases between them. CDR3 sequence (DNA): TGTGCCACCAGTGATCCAATGGATACGCAGTATTTT. This gives the protein CATSDPMDTQYF.

With respect to this clonotype: Since the CDR3 does not end with the conserved phenylalanine or tryptophan, this likely comes from a read error. V is TRBV29-1 and J is TRBJ2-1, with D possibly TRBD1 on 5 matching bases. Trimming removed 3 bases at V and 5 bases at J, with 11 bases between. Germline values: CDR1 SQVTM, CDR2 ANQGSEA. The CDR3 contains 13 residues. CDR3 bases: TGCAGCGTTGAGGGGCCAGCGAACAATGAGCAGTTCTTA. Residues: CSVEGPANNEQFL.

Comments on this clonotype: Because the CDR3 is missing its conserved closing phenylalanine or tryptophan, this is likely a read error. The J gene is TRBJ2-7, the V gene TRBV4-3, with 8 bases that match TRBD1. The CDR3 has 14 residues. Per the germline V gene, CDR1 is LGHNA and CDR2 is YSLEER. The trim removed 5 bases at V and 3 bases at J, leaving 6 bases unmatched. CDR3 DNA sequence: TGCGCCAGCAGCTTCGCCGACAGGGGCTACGAGCAGTACCTC. This gives the protein CASSFADRGYEQYL.

A remark on this clonotype: Compared with germline, one end of the junction differs, possibly owing to a read error. The CDR3 coding sequence is TGTGCCAGCAGCCAAACGGGACAGCCGTCTCGGTCCCAGCATTTT. This translates into CASSQTGQPSRSQHF. The chain recombines TRBV4-1 with TRBJ1-5, with 7 bases lining up with TRBD1. There are 15 residues in the CDR3. Germline V lookup: CDR1 MGHRA, CDR2 YSYEKL.

V gene TRBV11-2 combines with J gene TRBJ1-6, with 8 bases identical to TRBD1. Germline V CDR1 and CDR2: SGHAT, FQNNGV. V dropped 4 bases and J dropped 8; count of bases not matched to a gene: 4. The CDR3 has 14 residues. The CDR3 loop reads CASSSGQGHSPLHF. The CDR3 coding sequence is TGTGCCAGCAGCTCTGGACAGGGACATTCACCCCTCCACTTT.

About this clonotype itself: No conserved phenylalanine or tryptophan ends this CDR3, so it is likely a read error. The chain combines TRBV14 with TRBJ2-7, with TRBD1 identical over 7 bases. Per germline, CDR1 SGHDN and CDR2 FVKESK. CDR3 length: 13 residues. The CDR3 DNA reads TGTGACAGCAGCACACAGGGGTCCTACGAGCAGTACTAC. Translated, it gives CDSSTQGSYEQYY.

With regard to this clonotype: The junction does not match germline at one end; this may be a read error. CDR3 bases: TGCGCGAGCAGCTTGGGGAAATTAAACATTCAGTACTTC. It translates to CASSLGKLNIQYF. The chain uses TRBV5-1 and TRBJ2-4; D is ambiguous. The germline V gene encodes CDR1 SGHRS and CDR2 YFSETQ. The CDR3 has 13 residues. The whole variable domain, remainder taken from reference TRBV5-1 and TRBJ2-4, is KAGVTQTPRYLIKTRGQQVTLSCSPISGHRSVSWYQQTPGQGLQFLFEYFSETQRNKGNFPGRFSGRQFSNSRSEMNVSTLELGDSALYLCASSLGKLNIQYFGAGTRLSVL.

This clonotype was seen a few times. CDR3 in DNA: TGCAGTGCTAGAGATGCGAGAGGAGTGCAGTTCTTC. The encoded protein is CSARDARGVQFF. This rearrangement joins TRBV20-1 to TRBJ2-1; D remains ambiguous. CDR3 length: 12 residues. Trimming pared 0 bases from V and 12 bases from J, leaving 12 bases between. Germline V gene lookup returns CDR1 DFQATT and CDR2 SNEGSKA (reference sequence).

V gene TRBV29-1 combines with J gene TRBJ2-3; 9 bases fit TRBD2. J lost 6 bases, V lost 5 bases, and 12 bases had no gene match. The CDR3 totals 15 residues. The V gene's germline CDR1 is SQVTM and CDR2 ANQGSEA. The CDR3 coding sequence is TGCAGCGTTTCCGGGACTAGCAGGTTCACGGATACGCAGTATTTT. Its translation: CSVSGTSRFTDTQYF.

This clonotype turned up a few times. A read error may be the cause here, since a much bigger clone is one base away. The chain carries TRBV19 and TRBJ2-2; 11 nucleotides line up with TRBD2. The CDR3 has 16 amino acids. Germline CDR1 reads LNHDA; CDR2 reads SQIVND (reference sequence). DNA for the CDR3: TGTGCCAGTAGGGGGGGACTAGCGGCCGTTACCGGGGAGCCGTTTTTT. Translating it yields CASRGGLAAVTGEPFF.

There are many counts of this clonotype. The chain joins TRBV25-1 to TRBJ1-3, with D unresolved. The CDR3 is made up of 13 amino acids. Trimming took 8 bases from V and 0 from J, leaving 8 bases between them. The germline V gene has CDR1 MGHDK and CDR2 SYGVNS. CDR3 coding DNA: TGTGCCAGCGAGGCGTACTCTGGAAACACCATATATTTT. Its protein product is CASEAYSGNTIYF. The entire variable domain, with the rest obtained from reference TRBV25-1 and TRBJ1-3, is as follows: EADIYQTPRYLVIGTGKKITLECSQTMGHDKMYWYQQDPGMELHLIHYSYGVNSTEKGDLSSESTVSRIRTEHFPLTLESARPSHTSQYLCASEAYSGNTIYFGEGSWLTVV.

The V call is TRBV29-1, the J call TRBJ2-1, with D perhaps TRBD1 or TRBD2 (6 bases each). CDR1 and CDR2 (germline): SQVTM, ANQGSEA. This CDR3 comprises 12 residues. In DNA form, the CDR3 reads TGCGGACTCCAACAGGGAGGTAATGAGCAGTTCTTC. This gives the protein CGLQQGGNEQFF.

With regard to this clonotype: The junction departs from the called germline gene at one end, perhaps through a read error. V and J are TRBV11-2 and TRBJ2-7; D is uncertain. This CDR3 contains 16 residues. Per the germline V gene, CDR1 is SGHAT and CDR2 is FQNNGV. The CDR3 DNA is TGTGCAAGCAGCTTAGAGATGGCACCAAAACACTACGAGCAGCACTTC. It specifies CASSLEMAPKHYEQHF.

About this clonotype itself: Likely a read error: the CDR3 ends without its conserved phenylalanine or tryptophan. The chain has TRBV28 and TRBJ2-7, with 10 bases fitting TRBD2. CDR1 MDHEN and CDR2 SYDVKM come from the germline V gene. The V segment lost 7 bases and the J segment 2 bases; nucleotides outside the gene matches: 5. There are 14 residues in the CDR3. In nucleotides, the CDR3 is TGTGCCAGCAATCTCCTAGCGGGAGCCTACGAGCAGTACCTC. This translates into CASNLLAGAYEQYL.

Points on this clonotype: A much larger clonotype is one base distant, so this may be a read error. The V and J genes are TRBV10-3 and TRBJ2-7; 11 positions match TRBD2. The V and J ends lost 4 bases and 6 bases, in that order; junction bases with no gene match: 11. This CDR3 has 16 residues. In germline, CDR1 is ENHRY, CDR2 SYGVKD. CDR3 bases: TGTGCCATCAGTGCTTCTAGCGGGAGGAAGGCCAGCGAGCAGTACTTC. Its translation is CAISASSGRKASEQYF.

To note about this clonotype: A much larger clonotype is one base distant, so this may be a read error. V and J are TRBV6-5 and TRBJ1-1, with 7 positions matching TRBD1. The CDR3 sequence is 13 residues long. The germline CDR1 and CDR2 sequences are MNHEY and SVGAGI. CDR3 sequence reads: CVSTQTLQGRAFF. The CDR3 region has the DNA TGTGTCAGCACCCAGACCCTACAGGGGAGGGCTTTCTTT.

This clonotype has ten or more counts. The chain is built from TRBV29-1 and TRBJ2-5; the D is unclear. Germline V gene data show CDR1 as SQVTM and CDR2 as ANQGSEA. Trimming took 6 bases from V and 5 from J, leaving 13 bases between them. The CDR3 is 12 residues long. The CDR3 nucleotides are TGCAGCGTCCTCCTCCAATCGGAGACCCAGTACTTC. Translation gives CSVLLQSETQYF.

This clonotype was recorded once. A read error may produce the germline difference seen at one junction end. This sequence joins TRBV4-3 and TRBJ2-7; the D gene is possibly TRBD2 (6 bases). Germline CDR1 and CDR2: LGHNA and YSLEER. This CDR3 contains 15 residues. CDR3 residues: CASTQDRETSYEQYF. For the CDR3, the DNA is TGCGCCAGCACCCAAGATCGGGAGACTTCCTACGAGCAGTATTTC.

This clonotype was counted a single time. The junction departs from the called germline gene at one end, perhaps through a read error. The CDR3 sequence: CAGRGAVTDAQYF. The CDR3 DNA follows: TGCGCCGGCAGGGGAGCGGTCACAGATGCGCAGTATTTT. The chain recombines TRBV5-1 with TRBJ2-3; D is perhaps TRBD1 (6 bases). Germline V gives CDR1 SGHRS, CDR2 YFSETQ. There are 13 residues in the CDR3.

The V gene is TRBV4-2, the J gene TRBJ2-1, with D possibly being TRBD2 (6 bases). Germline lookup yields CDR1 LGHNA and CDR2 YNFKEQ. The CDR3 loop spans 13 amino acids. The V and J ends lost 5 bases and 8 bases respectively, with 13 bases between them. CDR3 region: CASSAARDYEQFF. The CDR3 DNA sequence: TGTGCCAGCAGCGCAGCGCGGGACTATGAGCAGTTCTTC.

Details on this clonotype: Mismatch with germline at one junction end may stem from a read error. The rearrangement joins TRBV4-2 to TRBJ2-7; 16 nucleotides match TRBD2. Germline CDR1 reads LGHNA; CDR2 reads YNFKEQ. The CDR3 extends over 18 amino acids. The CDR3 loop is CTSSGKQGLAGGPHEHYF. DNA of the CDR3: TGTACCAGCAGTGGAAAACAGGGACTAGCGGGAGGGCCACACGAGCACTACTTC.

In the case of this clonotype: One junction end disagrees with the germline gene, perhaps due to a read error. The chain combines TRBV6-1 with TRBJ1-4; D possibly corresponds to TRBD1 (5 bases). CDR1 and CDR2 from the germline V gene are MNHNS and SASEGT. CDR3 length equals 15 residues. CDR3: CTSSVQVVTNEKLFF. The CDR3 region has the DNA TGTACCAGCAGTGTACAGGTGGTAACTAATGAAAAACTGTTTTTT.